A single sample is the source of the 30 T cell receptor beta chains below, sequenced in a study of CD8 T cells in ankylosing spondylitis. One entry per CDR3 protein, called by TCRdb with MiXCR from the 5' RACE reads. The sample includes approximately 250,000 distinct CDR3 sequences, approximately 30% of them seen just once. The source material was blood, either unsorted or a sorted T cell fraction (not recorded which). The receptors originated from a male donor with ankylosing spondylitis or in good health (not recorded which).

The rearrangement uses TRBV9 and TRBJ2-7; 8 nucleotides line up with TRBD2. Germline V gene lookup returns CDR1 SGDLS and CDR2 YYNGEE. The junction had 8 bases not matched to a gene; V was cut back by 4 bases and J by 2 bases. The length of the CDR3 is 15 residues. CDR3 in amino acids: CASSLGGAITYEQYF. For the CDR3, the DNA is TGTGCCAGCAGCCTCGGGGGGGCAATCACCTACGAGCAGTACTTC.

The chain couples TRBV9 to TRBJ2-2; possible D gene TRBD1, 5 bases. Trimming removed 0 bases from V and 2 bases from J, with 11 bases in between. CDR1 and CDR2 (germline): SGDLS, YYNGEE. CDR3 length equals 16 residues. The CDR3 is CASSVGGRANTGELFF. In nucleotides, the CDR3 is TGTGCCAGCAGCGTAGGGGGCAGGGCCAACACCGGGGAGCTGTTTTTT.

The CDR3 sequence: CAISEEPRVETQYF. In DNA, the CDR3 is TGTGCCATCAGTGAAGAGCCGCGGGTGGAGACCCAGTACTTC. V is TRBV10-3 and J is TRBJ2-5; TRBD2 is a possible D gene (5 bases). The CDR3 length is 14 residues. Germline V gene lookup returns CDR1 ENHRY and CDR2 SYGVKD. Trimming removed 3 bases from V and 5 bases from J, with 13 bases in between.

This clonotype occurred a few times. CDR3 bases: TGTGCCAGCAGACCCCGGGCAGGGAACACTGAAGCTTTCTTT. Encoded protein: CASRPRAGNTEAFF. The rearrangement uses TRBV12-3 or TRBV12-4 and TRBJ1-1; D is uncertain. The length of the CDR3 is 14 residues. V lost 6 bases to trimming and J lost 1 base, with 12 bases between them.

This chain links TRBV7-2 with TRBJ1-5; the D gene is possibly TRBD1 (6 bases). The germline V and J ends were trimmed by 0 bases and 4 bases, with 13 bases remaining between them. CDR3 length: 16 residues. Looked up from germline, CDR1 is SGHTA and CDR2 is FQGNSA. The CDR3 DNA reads TGTGCCAGCAGCTTAGCGACAGGATCCCTAAATCAGCCCCAGCATTTT. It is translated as CASSLATGSLNQPQHF.

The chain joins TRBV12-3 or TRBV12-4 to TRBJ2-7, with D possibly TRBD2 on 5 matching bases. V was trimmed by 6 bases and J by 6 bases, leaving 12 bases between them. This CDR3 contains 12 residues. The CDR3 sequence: CASRRGFGEQYF. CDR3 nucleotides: TGTGCCAGCAGGAGAGGGTTTGGCGAGCAGTACTTC.

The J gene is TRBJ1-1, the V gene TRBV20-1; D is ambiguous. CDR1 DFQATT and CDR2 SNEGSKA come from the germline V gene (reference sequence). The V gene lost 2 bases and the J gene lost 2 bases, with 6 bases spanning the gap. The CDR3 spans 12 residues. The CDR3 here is CSARPRNTEAFF. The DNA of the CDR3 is TGCAGTGCTAGACCCAGAAACACTGAAGCTTTCTTT.

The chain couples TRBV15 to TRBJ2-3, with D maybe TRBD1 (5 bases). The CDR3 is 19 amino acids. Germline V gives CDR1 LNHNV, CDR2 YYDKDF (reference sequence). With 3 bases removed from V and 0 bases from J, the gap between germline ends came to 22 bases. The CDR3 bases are TGTGCCACCAGCAGTGGCCCTCTGGCCAGGGCACTAAGCACAGATACGCAGTATTTT. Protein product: CATSSGPLARALSTDTQYF.

The CDR3 region has the DNA TGTGCCAGCAGACGAGGACAGGGGGCGACCGGGGAGCTGTTTTTT. This sequence encodes CASRRGQGATGELFF. V and J are TRBV6-1 and TRBJ2-2; TRBD1 aligns across 11 bases. V trimming: 6 bases; J trimming: 5 bases; junction bases outside the gene matches: 5. The length of the CDR3 is 15 residues. CDR1 is MNHNS, CDR2 SASEGT, per germline.

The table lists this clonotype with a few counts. In DNA form, the CDR3 reads TGCAGCGTTGAGACGCACCAAGAGACCCAGTACTTC. It translates to CSVETHQETQYF. The chain recombines TRBV29-1 with TRBJ2-5; no clear D. CDR3 size: 12 residues. The germline V gene has CDR1 SQVTM and CDR2 ANQGSEA. V shed 3 bases and J shed 0 bases, with 5 bases lying between them.

The CDR3 sequence is CASSFVWTYNQPQHF. CDR3 bases: TGTGCCAGCAGCTTCGTCTGGACTTACAATCAGCCCCAGCATTTT. The chain combines TRBV7-2 with TRBJ1-5; D is unclear. The ends were cut back, 3 bases at V and 3 bases at J, with 12 bases in the middle. Looked up from germline, CDR1 is SGHTA and CDR2 is FQGNSA. The CDR3 is made up of 15 amino acids. The full variable domain, completed using reference TRBV7-2 and TRBJ1-5, is GAGVSQSPSNKVTEKGKDVELRCDPISGHTALYWYRQSLGQGLEFLIYFQGNSAPDKSGLPSDRFSAERTGGSVSTLTIQRTQQEDSAVYLCASSFVWTYNQPQHFGDGTRLSIL.

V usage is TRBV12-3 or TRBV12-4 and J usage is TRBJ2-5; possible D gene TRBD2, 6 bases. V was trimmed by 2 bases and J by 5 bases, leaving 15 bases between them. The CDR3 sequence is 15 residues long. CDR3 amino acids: CASSLSGREWETQYF. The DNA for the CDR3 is TGTGCCAGCAGTTTATCAGGCCGGGAGTGGGAGACCCAGTACTTC.

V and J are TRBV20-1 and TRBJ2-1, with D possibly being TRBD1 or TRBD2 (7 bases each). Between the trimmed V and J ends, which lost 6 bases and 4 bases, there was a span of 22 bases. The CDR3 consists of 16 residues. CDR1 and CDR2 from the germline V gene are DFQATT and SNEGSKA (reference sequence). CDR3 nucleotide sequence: TGCAGTGCCCCAGGGGGGGAGAGGAAAATATACAATGAGCAGTTCTTC. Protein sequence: CSAPGGERKIYNEQFF.

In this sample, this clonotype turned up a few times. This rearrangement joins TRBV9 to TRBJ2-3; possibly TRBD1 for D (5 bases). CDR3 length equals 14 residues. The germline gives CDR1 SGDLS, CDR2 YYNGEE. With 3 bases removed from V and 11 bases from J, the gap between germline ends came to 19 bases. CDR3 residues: CASSATSDIPRQYF. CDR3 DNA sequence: TGTGCCAGCAGCGCGACCTCGGACATACCTCGGCAGTATTTT.

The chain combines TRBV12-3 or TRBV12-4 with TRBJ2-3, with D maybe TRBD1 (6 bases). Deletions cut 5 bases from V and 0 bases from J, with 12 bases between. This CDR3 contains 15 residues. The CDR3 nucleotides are TGTGCCAGCAGTCCCAGGGGAACTAGCACAGATACGCAGTATTTT. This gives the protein CASSPRGTSTDTQYF.

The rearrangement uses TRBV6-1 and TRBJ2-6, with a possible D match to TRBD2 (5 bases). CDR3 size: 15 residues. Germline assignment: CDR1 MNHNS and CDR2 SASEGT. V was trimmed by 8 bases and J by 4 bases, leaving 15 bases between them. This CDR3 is CASARRGPGANVLTF. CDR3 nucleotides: TGTGCCAGCGCAAGACGGGGTCCAGGGGCCAACGTCCTGACTTTC.

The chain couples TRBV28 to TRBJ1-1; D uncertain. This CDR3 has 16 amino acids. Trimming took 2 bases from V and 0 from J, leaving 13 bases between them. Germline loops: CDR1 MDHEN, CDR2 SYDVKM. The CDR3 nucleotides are TGTGCCAGCAGTTTACGCCGGGCGCGGGTGAACACTGAAGCTTTCTTT. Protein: CASSLRRARVNTEAFF.

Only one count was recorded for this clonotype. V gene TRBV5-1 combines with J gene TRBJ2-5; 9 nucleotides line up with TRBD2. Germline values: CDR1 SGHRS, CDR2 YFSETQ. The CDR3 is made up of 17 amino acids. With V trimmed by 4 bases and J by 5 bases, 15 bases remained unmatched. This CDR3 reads CASSRRNSGGIAETQYF. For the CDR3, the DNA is TGCGCCAGCAGCCGGCGAAATAGCGGGGGAATAGCGGAGACCCAGTACTTC.

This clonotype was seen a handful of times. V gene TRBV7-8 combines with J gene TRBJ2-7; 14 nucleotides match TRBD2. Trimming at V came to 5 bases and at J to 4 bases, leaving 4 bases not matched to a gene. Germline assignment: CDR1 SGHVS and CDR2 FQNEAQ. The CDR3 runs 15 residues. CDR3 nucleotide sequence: TGTGCCAGCAGCGGGACTAGCGGGGGCCCATACGAGCAGTACTTC. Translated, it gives CASSGTSGGPYEQYF.

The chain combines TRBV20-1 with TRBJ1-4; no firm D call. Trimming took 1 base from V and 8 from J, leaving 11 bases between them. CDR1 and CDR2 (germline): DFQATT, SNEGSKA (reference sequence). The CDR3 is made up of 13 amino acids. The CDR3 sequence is CSARARAGEKLFF. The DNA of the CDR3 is TGCAGTGCTAGAGCCCGGGCAGGAGAAAAACTGTTTTTT.

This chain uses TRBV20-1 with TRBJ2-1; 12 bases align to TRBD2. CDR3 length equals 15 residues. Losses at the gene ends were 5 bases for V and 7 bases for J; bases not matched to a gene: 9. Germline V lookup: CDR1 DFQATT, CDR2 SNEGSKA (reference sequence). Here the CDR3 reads CSAQSSGGAVNEQFF. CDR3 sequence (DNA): TGCAGTGCTCAATCTAGCGGGGGGGCTGTTAATGAGCAGTTCTTC.

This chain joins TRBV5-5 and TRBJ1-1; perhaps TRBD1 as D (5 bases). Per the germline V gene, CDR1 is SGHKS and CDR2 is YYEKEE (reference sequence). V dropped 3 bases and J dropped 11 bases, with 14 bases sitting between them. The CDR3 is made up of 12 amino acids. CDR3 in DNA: TGTGCCAGCAGCTGGGACGGCCTGACGGCTTTCTTT. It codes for CASSWDGLTAFF.

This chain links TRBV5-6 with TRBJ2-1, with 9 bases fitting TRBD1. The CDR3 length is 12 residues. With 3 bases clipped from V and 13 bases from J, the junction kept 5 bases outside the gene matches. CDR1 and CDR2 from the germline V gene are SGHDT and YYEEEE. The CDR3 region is CASSWYRGRQFF. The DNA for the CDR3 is TGTGCCAGCAGCTGGTACAGGGGGCGTCAGTTCTTC. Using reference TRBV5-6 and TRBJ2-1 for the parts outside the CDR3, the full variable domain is DAGVTQSPTHLIKTRGQQVTLRCSPKSGHDTVSWYQQALGQGPQFIFQYYEEEERQRGNFPDRFSGHQFPNYSSELNVNALLLGDSALYLCASSWYRGRQFFGPGTRLTVL.

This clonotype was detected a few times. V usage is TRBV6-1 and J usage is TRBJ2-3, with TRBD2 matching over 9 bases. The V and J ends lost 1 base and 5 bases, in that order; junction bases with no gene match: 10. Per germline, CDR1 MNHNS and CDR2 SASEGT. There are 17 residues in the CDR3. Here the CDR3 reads CASSEDVGGGARDTQYF. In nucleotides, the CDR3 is TGTGCCAGCAGTGAAGATGTCGGCGGGGGGGCGAGAGATACGCAGTATTTT.

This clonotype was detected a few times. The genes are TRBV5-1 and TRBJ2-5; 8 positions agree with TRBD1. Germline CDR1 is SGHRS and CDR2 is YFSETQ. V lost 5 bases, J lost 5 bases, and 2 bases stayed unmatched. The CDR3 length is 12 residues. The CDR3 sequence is CASRQGAETQYF. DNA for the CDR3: TGCGCCAGCAGGCAGGGGGCTGAGACCCAGTACTTC.

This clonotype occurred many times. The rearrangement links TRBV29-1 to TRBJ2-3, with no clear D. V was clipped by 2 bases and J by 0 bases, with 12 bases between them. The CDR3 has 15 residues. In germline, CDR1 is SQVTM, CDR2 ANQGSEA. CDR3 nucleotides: TGCAGCGTTGAACTCTGGACCCGAAGCACAGATACGCAGTATTTT. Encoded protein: CSVELWTRSTDTQYF.

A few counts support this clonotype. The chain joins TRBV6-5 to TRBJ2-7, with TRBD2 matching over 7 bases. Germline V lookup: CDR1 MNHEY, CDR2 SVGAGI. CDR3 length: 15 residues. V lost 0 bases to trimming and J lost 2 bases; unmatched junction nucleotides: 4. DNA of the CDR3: TGTGCCAGCAGTTACTCGGCGGGGGACCCCTACGAGCAGTACTTC. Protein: CASSYSAGDPYEQYF.

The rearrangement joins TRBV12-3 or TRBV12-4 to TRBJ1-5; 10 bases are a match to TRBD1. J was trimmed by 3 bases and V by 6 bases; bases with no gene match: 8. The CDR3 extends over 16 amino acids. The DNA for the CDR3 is TGTGCCAGCAGCTGGGACAGGGGCTCGACCAATCAGCCCCAGCATTTT. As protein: CASSWDRGSTNQPQHF.

CDR3: CASLLGDRGQYEQFF. CDR3 in DNA: TGTGCCAGTCTCTTGGGGGACAGGGGGCAGTATGAGCAGTTCTTC. The chain carries TRBV12-3 or TRBV12-4 and TRBJ2-1, with TRBD1 identical over 12 bases. The CDR3 consists of 15 residues. V gave up 9 bases and J gave up 8 bases; unmatched junction bases: 11.

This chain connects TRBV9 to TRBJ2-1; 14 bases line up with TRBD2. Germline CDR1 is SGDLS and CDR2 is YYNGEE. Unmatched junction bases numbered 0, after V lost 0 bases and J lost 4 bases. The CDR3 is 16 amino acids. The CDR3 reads CASSVGLAGGYNEQFF. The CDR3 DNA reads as TGTGCCAGCAGCGTAGGACTAGCGGGGGGGTACAATGAGCAGTTCTTC.